This T cell receptor (beta chain) emerged from a study of shared clonotypes between healthy human individuals. Each of the donors was a healthy adult who was HIV-negative and had not had a recent acute infection or vaccination. Sequenced by immunoSEQ multiplex PCR; TCRdb stores in-frame clones only, minus some. The sample yields over a million clones, 95% to 99% seen once. V lost 7 bases and J 2 bases, leaving 17 bases between the germline ends. The CDR3 contains 15 residues. CDR1 SGHRS and CDR2 YFSETQ come from the germline V gene. Sequenced input: naive CD4+ T cells sorted from blood. Subset here: CD45RA+ positively selected. The chain uses TRBV5-1 and TRBJ2-3; TRBD1 might be the D (6 bases). The receptor was isolated from a man aged 30 to 39 in good health. Written as DNA, the CDR3 is TGCGCCAGCGGTAAGGGACAACCTCTCACAGATACGCAGTATTTT. It codes for CASGKGQPLTDTQYF.